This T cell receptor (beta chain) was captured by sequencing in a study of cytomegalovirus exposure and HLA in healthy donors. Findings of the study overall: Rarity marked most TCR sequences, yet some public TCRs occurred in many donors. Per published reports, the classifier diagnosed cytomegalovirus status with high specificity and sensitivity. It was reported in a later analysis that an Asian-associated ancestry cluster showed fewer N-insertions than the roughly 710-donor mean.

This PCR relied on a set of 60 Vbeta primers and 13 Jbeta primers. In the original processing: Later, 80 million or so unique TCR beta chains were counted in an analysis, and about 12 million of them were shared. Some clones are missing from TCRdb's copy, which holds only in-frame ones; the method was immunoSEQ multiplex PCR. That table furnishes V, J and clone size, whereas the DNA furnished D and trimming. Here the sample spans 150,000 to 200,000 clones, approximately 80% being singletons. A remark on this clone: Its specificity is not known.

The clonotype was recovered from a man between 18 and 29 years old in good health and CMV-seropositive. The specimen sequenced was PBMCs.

CDR3 residues: CASSPGVLGEQYF. CDR3 DNA sequence: TGTGCCAGCAGCCCCGGGGTTCTGGGCGAGCAGTACTTC. The chain recombines TRBV11-3 with TRBJ2-7; possibly TRBD2 for D (5 bases). This CDR3 is 13 amino acids long. Trimming pared 5 bases from V and 6 bases from J, leaving 14 bases between. Germline V gene lookup returns CDR1 SGHNT and CDR2 YENEEA.